A single sample is the source of the 30 T cell receptor beta chains below, sequenced in a study of blood T cell repertoires in COVID-19. TCRdb keeps only in-frame clones here, not all; method: immunoSEQ multiplex PCR. The table has roughly 130,000 clones, roughly 80% seen once; the top ten hold about 3%. The sequenced sample consisted of peripheral blood. Receptors originate from a woman aged 80 or over with acute or convalescent COVID-19.

The CDR3 reads CASSLGRGQPEKLFF. CDR3 coding DNA: TGTGCCAGCAGCTTAGGCCGCGGACAGCCTGAAAAACTGTTTTTT. The gene calls are TRBV13 and TRBJ1-4, with a weak D call TRBD1 (6 bases). Trimming removed 0 bases from V and 7 bases from J, with 12 bases in between. This CDR3 contains 15 residues. In germline, CDR1 is PRHDT, CDR2 FYEKMQ (reference sequence).

This clone was recorded only once. CDR3 bases: TGTGCCAGCAGCTTGACCGGGACAGGAGGAACTGGGGCCAACGTCCTGACTTTC. This sequence encodes CASSLTGTGGTGANVLTF. This chain joins TRBV5-8 and TRBJ2-6, with TRBD1 identical over 8 bases. V lost 1 base to trimming and J lost 2 bases; unmatched junction nucleotides: 8. Germline CDR1 is SGHTS and CDR2 is YDEGEE. This CDR3 spans 18 amino acids.

The chain employs TRBV15 and TRBJ2-7, with a weak D call TRBD1 (6 bases). Germline V CDR1 and CDR2: LNHNV, YYDKDF (reference sequence). CDR3 length: 16 residues. With 2 bases removed from V and 0 bases from J, the gap between germline ends came to 14 bases. The CDR3 loop is CATSRLGTSSSYEQYF. CDR3 bases: TGTGCCACCAGCAGACTCGGGACATCGAGCTCCTACGAGCAGTACTTC.

The chain has TRBV5-1 and TRBJ1-1; unclear D gene. The germline V and J ends were trimmed by 4 bases and 0 bases, with 7 bases remaining between them. This CDR3 region has 13 residues. Germline V CDR1 and CDR2: SGHRS, YFSETQ. CDR3: CASSPFLNTEAFF. The CDR3, as DNA: TGCGCCAGCAGCCCTTTTTTGAACACTGAAGCTTTCTTT.

This chain joins TRBV6-5 and TRBJ2-1, with 7 bases lining up with TRBD1. J lost 7 bases, V lost 4 bases, and 7 bases had no gene match. This CDR3 is built from 14 residues. Germline-derived CDR1 and CDR2 are MNHEY and SVGAGI. The CDR3 spells CASSFEGAGNEQFF. CDR3 sequence (DNA): TGTGCCAGCAGTTTTGAGGGGGCCGGAAATGAGCAGTTCTTC.

CDR3 bases: TGTGCCAGCAGCTCTCGGGGGGGCCTAGGGGAGCAGTTCTTC. Translated, it gives CASSSRGGLGEQFF. The V and J genes are TRBV11-2 and TRBJ2-1; 8 bases agree with TRBD2. The germline CDR1 and CDR2 sequences are SGHAT and FQNNGV. There are 14 residues in the CDR3. V was clipped by 4 bases and J by 10 bases; unmatched bases: 9.

The rearrangement uses TRBV2 and TRBJ1-5; the match to TRBD1 covers 7 bases. V gave up 6 bases and J gave up 3 bases; unmatched junction bases: 2. Germline V gene data show CDR1 as SNHLY and CDR2 as FYNNEI. The CDR3 is 13 residues long. The CDR3 sequence: CASRDRFNQPQHF. The DNA for the CDR3 is TGTGCCAGCAGGGACAGGTTCAATCAGCCCCAGCATTTT. The variable domain in full, with the rest retrieved from reference TRBV2 and TRBJ1-5, is EPEVTQTPSHQVTQMGQEVILRCVPISNHLYFYWYRQILGQKVEFLVSFYNNEISEKSEIFDDQFSVERPDGSNFTLKIRSTKLEDSAMYFCASRDRFNQPQHFGDGTRLSIL.

This clone was counted between two and nine times. The chain joins TRBV7-3 to TRBJ1-4; D is unclear. The germline gives CDR1 SGHTA, CDR2 FQGTGA. This CDR3 is built from 12 residues. Trimming left V 1 base short and J 10 bases short, with 7 bases between. The CDR3 protein is CASSLKGGKLFF. CDR3 bases: TGTGCCAGCAGCTTAAAAGGAGGAAAACTGTTTTTT.

V is TRBV5-1 and J is TRBJ2-3, with TRBD2 matching 8 bases. Germline CDR1 is SGHRS and CDR2 is YFSETQ. The CDR3 sequence is 15 residues long. The V gene end was trimmed by 0 bases and the J gene end by 3 bases; junction bases not matched to a gene: 3. This CDR3 reads CASSLAAGGTDTQYF. CDR3 coding DNA: TGCGCCAGCAGCTTGGCCGCGGGGGGTACAGATACGCAGTATTTT.

This chain links TRBV9 with TRBJ1-6; a possible D gene is TRBD1 (5 bases). V was cut by 0 bases and J by 7 bases, with 11 bases left in between. Germline lookup yields CDR1 SGDLS and CDR2 YYNGEE. The CDR3 consists of 15 residues. CDR3 coding DNA: TGTGCCAGCAGCGTAGGCAGGGCGGGGAATTCACCCCTCCACTTT. Translation gives CASSVGRAGNSPLHF.

This rearrangement joins TRBV10-2 to TRBJ1-1; D gene unclear. Germline V gives CDR1 WSHSY, CDR2 SAAADI. The V gene lost 3 bases and the J gene lost 4 bases, with 12 bases spanning the gap. This CDR3 spans 14 amino acids. CDR3 sequence reads: CASSDVRVATEAFF. In DNA, the CDR3 is TGCGCCAGCAGTGATGTCCGGGTGGCCACTGAAGCTTTCTTT.

This chain connects TRBV2 to TRBJ1-1; 8 bases fit TRBD1. This CDR3 has 16 amino acids. The V gene's germline CDR1 is SNHLY and CDR2 FYNNEI. The ends lost 6 bases at V and 4 bases at J; junction bases unmatched: 13. The CDR3 spells CASRSYSRGPGTEAFF. For the CDR3, the DNA is TGTGCCAGCAGGTCATACTCCAGGGGGCCCGGCACTGAAGCTTTCTTT. The full variable domain, with the rest looked up from reference TRBV2 and TRBJ1-1, is EPEVTQTPSHQVTQMGQEVILRCVPISNHLYFYWYRQILGQKVEFLVSFYNNEISEKSEIFDDQFSVERPDGSNFTLKIRSTKLEDSAMYFCASRSYSRGPGTEAFFGQGTRLTVV.

This clone was seen a handful of times. The chain joins TRBV19 to TRBJ1-6, with D uncertain. Germline loops: CDR1 LNHDA, CDR2 SQIVND (reference sequence). The CDR3 has 13 residues. The ends were cut back, 1 base at V and 8 bases at J, with 6 bases in the middle. CDR3 in amino acids: CASSIAADSPLHF. The CDR3 DNA reads TGTGCCAGTAGTATAGCAGCGGATTCACCCCTCCACTTT. Full variable domain (rest looked up from reference TRBV19 and TRBJ1-6): DGGITQSPKYLFRKEGQNVTLSCEQNLNHDAMYWYRQDPGQGLRLIYYSQIVNDFQKGDIAEGYSVSREKKESFPLTVTSAQKNPTAFYLCASSIAADSPLHFGNGTRLTVT.

This sequence joins TRBV7-9 and TRBJ2-5; TRBD2 might be the D (6 bases). Trimming shortened V by 1 base and J by 2 bases, and 17 bases separated the two germline ends. Germline assignment: CDR1 SEHNR and CDR2 FQNEAQ (reference sequence). The CDR3 extends over 17 amino acids. The CDR3 DNA sequence: TGTGCCAGCAGCTTAGATCGGCCAGCGGGTATACAAGAGACCCAGTACTTC. This gives the protein CASSLDRPAGIQETQYF.

This chain joins TRBV6-6 and TRBJ1-6; D gene uncertain. V lost 0 bases, J lost 8 bases, and 11 bases lay in between. Germline loops: CDR1 MNHNY, CDR2 SVGAGI (reference sequence). There are 15 residues in the CDR3. CDR3 loop: CASSYSVPADSPLHF. CDR3 nucleotide sequence: TGTGCCAGCAGTTACTCCGTTCCCGCGGATTCACCCCTCCACTTT.

The chain joins TRBV14 to TRBJ1-6, with D possibly TRBD1 on 6 matching bases. Deletions cut 2 bases from V and 7 bases from J, with 24 bases between. Germline-derived CDR1 and CDR2 are SGHDN and FVKESK. The CDR3 has 19 amino acids. The CDR3 reads CASSQLKFTGFRQNSPLHF. For the CDR3, the DNA is TGTGCCAGCAGCCAACTTAAGTTCACAGGGTTTCGTCAAAATTCACCCCTCCACTTT. Based on the CDR3 plus reference TRBV14 and TRBJ1-6, the full variable domain is EAGVTQFPSHSVIEKGQTVTLRCDPISGHDNLYWYRRVMGKEIKFLLHFVKESKQDESGMPNNRFLAERTGGTYSTLKVQPAELEDSGVYFCASSQLKFTGFRQNSPLHFGNGTRLTVT.

The chain is built from TRBV19 and TRBJ1-1; 7 positions agree with TRBD1. CDR1 and CDR2 (germline): LNHDA, SQIVND (reference sequence). This CDR3 has 17 residues. The junction had 15 bases not matched to a gene; V was cut back by 2 bases and J by 6 bases. The CDR3: CASSISGQWARNAEAFF. CDR3 bases: TGTGCCAGTAGTATATCGGGACAGTGGGCTAGAAACGCTGAAGCTTTCTTT.

This rearrangement joins TRBV12-3 or TRBV12-4 to TRBJ1-2; TRBD1 matches 7 bases. The CDR3 has 13 residues. J was trimmed by 11 bases and V by 2 bases; bases with no gene match: 8. This chain's CDR3 is CASSLMSGGPYTF. CDR3 sequence (DNA): TGTGCCAGCAGTTTAATGTCAGGGGGTCCGTACACCTTC.

The chain employs TRBV30 and TRBJ1-5, with a weak D call TRBD1 (6 bases). The CDR3 totals 15 residues. Trimming left V 4 bases short and J 0 bases short, with 13 bases between. Germline values: CDR1 GTSNPN, CDR2 SVGIG (reference sequence). The CDR3 here is CAWTHGTSSNQPQHF. The DNA for the CDR3 is TGTGCCTGGACCCACGGGACAAGTAGCAATCAGCCCCAGCATTTT.

The V and J genes are TRBV28 and TRBJ2-7; unclear D gene. Per the germline V gene, CDR1 is MDHEN and CDR2 is SYDVKM. CDR3 length: 11 residues. The V end lost 6 bases, the J end lost 3 bases, and 6 bases lay between the germline ends. The CDR3 sequence: CASSQNYEQYF. In DNA form, the CDR3 reads TGTGCCAGCAGCCAAAACTACGAGCAGTACTTC. The variable domain in full, completed from reference TRBV28 and TRBJ2-7, reads DVKVTQSSRYLVKRTGEKVFLECVQDMDHENMFWYRQDPGLGLRLIYFSYDVKMKEKGDIPEGYSVSREKKERFSLILESASTNQTSMYLCASSQNYEQYFGPGTRLTVT.

The genes are TRBV2 and TRBJ1-2, with D possibly matching TRBD1 (5 bases). The CDR3 runs 15 residues. The germline gives CDR1 SNHLY, CDR2 FYNNEI. V lost 4 bases and J lost 8, with 20 bases in between. In DNA form, the CDR3 reads TGTGCCAGCAGTGTGTTTTCAGGGCCCCTTGGAGGCTACACCTTC. The encoded protein is CASSVFSGPLGGYTF. The full variable domain, completed using reference TRBV2 and TRBJ1-2, is EPEVTQTPSHQVTQMGQEVILRCVPISNHLYFYWYRQILGQKVEFLVSFYNNEISEKSEIFDDQFSVERPDGSNFTLKIRSTKLEDSAMYFCASSVFSGPLGGYTFGSGTRLTVV.

V gene TRBV6-4 combines with J gene TRBJ2-3, with 7 positions matching TRBD1. Trimming took 2 bases from V and 8 from J; bases not matched to a gene: 4. CDR1 and CDR2 from the germline V gene are MRHNA and SNTAGT. The CDR3 loop spans 13 amino acids. The CDR3 bases are TGTGCCAGCAGTGACAGGGGGCTAGGTACGCAGTATTTT. Protein product: CASSDRGLGTQYF.

The chain couples TRBV19 to TRBJ1-5, with D perhaps matching TRBD1 (5 bases). There are 17 residues in the CDR3. Germline CDR1 is LNHDA and CDR2 is SQIVND (reference sequence). The germline V and J ends were trimmed by 1 base and 0 bases, with 13 bases remaining between them. The CDR3 loop reads CASSIGDSPYSNQPQHF. The CDR3 DNA sequence: TGTGCCAGTAGTATAGGCGACAGCCCTTATAGCAATCAGCCCCAGCATTTT.

The chain uses TRBV6-6 and TRBJ2-5; 8 positions agree with TRBD1. V lost 5 bases to trimming and J lost 1 base; unmatched junction nucleotides: 18. This CDR3 is 19 amino acids long. From germline, CDR1 is MNHNY and CDR2 SVGAGI (reference sequence). CDR3 region: CASSPPTGVSRSLQETQYF. In nucleotides, the CDR3 is TGTGCCAGCAGTCCCCCGACAGGGGTAAGCCGGTCCCTCCAAGAGACCCAGTACTTC.

CDR3 sequence reads: CASSLGGPSEAFF. CDR3 in DNA: TGTGCCAGCAGCTTGGGGGGGCCATCGGAAGCTTTCTTT. The V and J genes are TRBV5-6 and TRBJ1-1; TRBD1 might be the D (6 bases). Trimming removed 0 bases from V and 8 bases from J, with 11 bases in between. Germline CDR1 is SGHDT and CDR2 is YYEEEE. There are 13 residues in the CDR3.

The sample holds a few counts of this clone. The V gene is TRBV5-1, the J gene TRBJ2-2, with 9 bases fitting TRBD1. Per germline, CDR1 SGHRS and CDR2 YFSETQ. This CDR3 is built from 15 residues. Trimming cost V 3 bases and J 2 bases; bases outside gene matches: 2. The CDR3 sequence: CASSWGQGNTGELFF. The CDR3 nucleotides read TGCGCCAGCAGCTGGGGACAGGGCAACACCGGGGAGCTGTTTTTT. The whole variable domain, filled in from reference TRBV5-1 and TRBJ2-2, reads KAGVTQTPRYLIKTRGQQVTLSCSPISGHRSVSWYQQTPGQGLQFLFEYFSETQRNKGNFPGRFSGRQFSNSRSEMNVSTLELGDSALYLCASSWGQGNTGELFFGEGSRLTVL.

The chain employs TRBV10-3 and TRBJ2-3, with D possibly TRBD2 on 6 matching bases. Germline V gene lookup returns CDR1 ENHRY and CDR2 SYGVKD. V was cut by 2 bases and J by 10 bases, with 13 bases left in between. The CDR3 spans 13 residues. The CDR3: CAISEEPGGAQYF. CDR3 bases: TGTGCCATCAGTGAGGAACCCGGGGGTGCGCAGTATTTT.

This clone appeared a single time. The rearrangement links TRBV7-2 to TRBJ1-5, with a tentative D call TRBD1 (5 bases). V lost 4 bases and J 7 bases, leaving 20 bases between the germline ends. The CDR3 length is 16 residues. From germline, CDR1 is SGHTA and CDR2 FQGNSA. CDR3: CASSWRGPRSNQPQHF. As DNA, the CDR3 is TGTGCCAGCAGCTGGAGGGGACCCCGATCAAACCAGCCCCAGCATTTT.

The chain couples TRBV5-1 to TRBJ1-1; D might be TRBD1 (6 bases). Trimming left V 1 base short and J 1 base short, with 14 bases between. The CDR3 is 16 amino acids. Per the germline V gene, CDR1 is SGHRS and CDR2 is YFSETQ. The CDR3 coding sequence is TGCGCCAGCAGCTTGACAGGGATAGGAAGGAACACTGAAGCTTTCTTT. This gives the protein CASSLTGIGRNTEAFF.

This chain uses TRBV24-1 with TRBJ2-2; 10 bases are a match to TRBD1. Germline V gene data show CDR1 as KGHDR and CDR2 as SFDVKD. The CDR3 has 17 amino acids. V gave up 4 bases and J gave up 3 bases; unmatched junction bases: 7. This CDR3 is CATSESGTGDYTGELFF. CDR3 DNA: TGTGCCACCAGTGAATCCGGGACAGGGGATTACACCGGGGAGCTGTTTTTT.